What follows are 19 T cell receptor beta chains derived from one specimen sequenced in a study of a mutant IDH1 vaccine in newly diagnosed glioma. The time point denotes: week 23, last vaccination. Vaccine doses each comprised 300 ug of mutant IDH1 20-mer peptide, with topical imiquimod. For these TCRs, the target antigens are not known. The method was immunoSEQ multiplex PCR; TCRdb's version includes in-frame clones alone and lacks a portion of them. The sample shows about 65,000 clones, about 85% of them seen only once. Sequencing was performed on PBMCs, taken from a glioma patient whose treatment included an IDH1 peptide vaccine. These TCRs come from a man aged 25 to 40 with glioma.

The chain carries TRBV11-2 and TRBJ1-1, with D unresolved. CDR3 size: 15 residues. Germline values: CDR1 SGHAT, CDR2 FQNNGV. The germline V and J ends were trimmed by 6 bases and 2 bases, with 16 bases remaining between them. CDR3 nucleotides: TGTGCCAGCAGGATTTTGACCTCCCCTAACACTGAAGCTTTCTTT. This translates into CASRILTSPNTEAFF.

The V and J genes are TRBV19 and TRBJ2-2, with 8 bases that match TRBD2. Germline V gene lookup returns CDR1 LNHDA and CDR2 SQIVND (reference sequence). The junction had 8 bases not matched to a gene; V was cut back by 3 bases and J by 8 bases. There are 15 residues in the CDR3. CDR3 amino acids: CASSMAGGSTGELFF. In DNA form, the CDR3 reads TGTGCCAGTAGTATGGCGGGGGGCTCTACAGGGGAGCTGTTTTTT.

In its sample, this clone was seen once. The rearrangement links TRBV29-1 to TRBJ1-2; the D gene is possibly TRBD1 (5 bases). Trimming shortened V by 4 bases and J by 3 bases, and 15 bases separated the two germline ends. Germline CDR1 reads SQVTM; CDR2 reads ANQGSEA. The CDR3 consists of 14 residues. The CDR3 sequence: CSVVARLGDYGYTF. CDR3 sequence (DNA): TGCAGCGTTGTCGCCCGACTGGGGGACTATGGCTACACCTTC.

This clone was picked up one time. J is TRBJ2-4 and V is TRBV7-9; D may match TRBD1 or TRBD2 (5 bases each). The CDR3 has 14 amino acids. Germline values: CDR1 SEHNR, CDR2 FQNEAQ (reference sequence). V was cut by 5 bases and J by 9 bases, with 17 bases left in between. The CDR3 region is CASSPIGTPGIQYF. The DNA for the CDR3 is TGTGCCAGCAGCCCGATAGGGACCCCAGGCATTCAGTACTTC.

The chain links TRBV15 to TRBJ1-3; TRBD1 matches at 8 bases. V dropped 3 bases and J dropped 3; count of bases not matched to a gene: 4. This CDR3 contains 15 residues. Germline loops: CDR1 LNHNV, CDR2 YYDKDF (reference sequence). CDR3 sequence: CATSRDRAYGNTIYF. DNA of the CDR3: TGTGCCACCAGCAGGGACAGGGCTTATGGAAACACCATATATTTT.

The J gene is TRBJ2-1, the V gene TRBV18; 13 bases match TRBD2. The CDR3 is made up of 15 amino acids. Looked up from germline, CDR1 is KGHSH and CDR2 is LQKENI. The V and J ends lost 5 bases and 6 bases, in that order; junction bases with no gene match: 4. The CDR3 reads CASSFGTSGTNEQFF. The CDR3 nucleotides read TGTGCCAGCTCATTCGGGACTAGCGGGACCAATGAGCAGTTCTTC.

The chain has TRBV5-1 and TRBJ1-6; possible D gene TRBD1, 6 bases. The V end was cut by 5 bases, the J end by 0 bases, with 15 bases between. CDR1 is SGHRS and CDR2 is YFSETQ in the germline V gene. This CDR3 region has 17 residues. The CDR3 coding sequence is TGCGCCAGCAGACCTGCTTACAGGGCCTCCTATAATTCACCCCTCCACTTT. Its protein product is CASRPAYRASYNSPLHF.

This rearrangement joins TRBV28 to TRBJ2-5, with D unresolved. Trimming removed 6 bases from V and 2 bases from J, with 13 bases in between. CDR1 is MDHEN and CDR2 is SYDVKM in the germline V gene. CDR3 length: 14 residues. The CDR3 DNA sequence: TGTGCCAGCAGCGCAGGCCTGGCACAAGAGACCCAGTACTTC. It encodes CASSAGLAQETQYF.

This rearrangement joins TRBV15 to TRBJ1-5; 7 bases align to TRBD1. Germline CDR1 LNHNV, CDR2 YYDKDF (reference sequence). Trimming took 10 bases from V and 1 from J; bases not matched to a gene: 4. The CDR3 runs 13 residues. CDR3 nucleotides: TGTGCCAGCACACAGGGGAGCAATCAGCCCCAGCATTTT. This sequence encodes CASTQGSNQPQHF.

This chain links TRBV7-6 with TRBJ2-2, with D unclear. V was trimmed by 0 bases and J by 6 bases, leaving 5 bases between them. This CDR3 contains 13 residues. CDR1 and CDR2 (germline): SGHVS, FNYEAQ. CDR3 region: CASSLASAGELFF. The DNA of the CDR3 is TGTGCCAGCAGCTTAGCAAGCGCCGGGGAGCTGTTTTTT.

The V call is TRBV30, the J call TRBJ1-1; perhaps TRBD1 as D (5 bases). Germline loops: CDR1 GTSNPN, CDR2 SVGIG (reference sequence). Deletions cut 3 bases from V and 8 bases from J, with 13 bases between. The CDR3 length is 12 residues. CDR3 DNA: TGTGCCTGGAGCTTGACAGCGAACGAAGCTTTCTTT. This gives the protein CAWSLTANEAFF.

The rearrangement joins TRBV7-9 to TRBJ1-4; 8 bases fit TRBD1. V gave up 1 base and J gave up 7 bases; unmatched junction bases: 2. Germline V gene lookup returns CDR1 SEHNR and CDR2 FQNEAQ (reference sequence). The CDR3 sequence is 14 residues long. The CDR3 region has the DNA TGTGCCAGCAGCTTAGGACAGGGGTCTGAAAAACTGTTTTTT. Translated: CASSLGQGSEKLFF.

The V gene is TRBV5-1, the J gene TRBJ2-7; D might be TRBD2 (5 bases). The CDR3 contains 12 residues. V lost 4 bases, J lost 5 bases, and 10 bases lay in between. Germline V lookup: CDR1 SGHRS, CDR2 YFSETQ. The CDR3 nucleotides read TGCGCCAGCAGCGGCGGGTCTAACGAGCAGTACTTC. Its translation is CASSGGSNEQYF.

The chain employs TRBV25-1 and TRBJ2-1, with 11 bases aligning to TRBD2. The CDR3 runs 18 residues. Losses at the gene ends were 4 bases for V and 0 bases for J; bases not matched to a gene: 8. Germline V gene lookup returns CDR1 MGHDK and CDR2 SYGVNS. The CDR3 DNA reads TGTGCCAGCAGTGCTGGACTAGCGGGCGGCGTCTCCTACAATGAGCAGTTCTTC. Its protein is CASSAGLAGGVSYNEQFF.

The V and J genes are TRBV5-6 and TRBJ1-1; D remains unclear. Germline V lookup: CDR1 SGHDT, CDR2 YYEEEE. The CDR3 length is 12 residues. V lost 1 base to trimming and J lost 8 bases, with 9 bases between them. The CDR3 region has the DNA TGTGCCAGCAGCTTGTCCAGGAAAGAAGCTTTCTTT. This sequence encodes CASSLSRKEAFF.

This chain links TRBV19 with TRBJ2-2; D gene unclear. Trimming took off 3 bases at V and 8 bases at J, with 4 bases between the two ends. Germline lookup yields CDR1 LNHDA and CDR2 SQIVND (reference sequence). The CDR3 runs to 11 residues. This chain's CDR3 is CASSMSGELFF. DNA for the CDR3: TGTGCCAGTAGTATGTCTGGGGAGCTGTTTTTT.

V gene TRBV28 combines with J gene TRBJ1-1, with a weak D call TRBD1 (6 bases). The CDR3 sequence is 11 residues long. The germline V gene encodes CDR1 MDHEN and CDR2 SYDVKM. V was clipped by 10 bases and J by 9 bases, with 15 bases between them. The CDR3 loop is CATREGVKAFF. As DNA, the CDR3 is TGTGCCACCCGGGAGGGGGTAAAAGCTTTCTTT.

The chain joins TRBV18 to TRBJ2-3; TRBD2 might be the D (6 bases). There are 16 residues in the CDR3. The germline gives CDR1 KGHSH, CDR2 LQKENI. The germline V and J ends were trimmed by 6 bases and 2 bases, with 18 bases remaining between them. The DNA of the CDR3 is TGTGCCAGCTCTCAGAACCGACGGGGGTCCACAGATACGCAGTATTTT. Protein: CASSQNRRGSTDTQYF.

V and J are TRBV5-1 and TRBJ1-4; TRBD1 matches at 9 bases. Germline V gene lookup returns CDR1 SGHRS and CDR2 YFSETQ. The V segment lost 5 bases and the J segment 8 bases; nucleotides outside the gene matches: 7. The CDR3 totals 14 residues. The chain's CDR3 is CASSLGTGIEKLFF. The DNA of the CDR3 is TGCGCCAGCAGTCTTGGGACAGGGATCGAAAAACTGTTTTTT.